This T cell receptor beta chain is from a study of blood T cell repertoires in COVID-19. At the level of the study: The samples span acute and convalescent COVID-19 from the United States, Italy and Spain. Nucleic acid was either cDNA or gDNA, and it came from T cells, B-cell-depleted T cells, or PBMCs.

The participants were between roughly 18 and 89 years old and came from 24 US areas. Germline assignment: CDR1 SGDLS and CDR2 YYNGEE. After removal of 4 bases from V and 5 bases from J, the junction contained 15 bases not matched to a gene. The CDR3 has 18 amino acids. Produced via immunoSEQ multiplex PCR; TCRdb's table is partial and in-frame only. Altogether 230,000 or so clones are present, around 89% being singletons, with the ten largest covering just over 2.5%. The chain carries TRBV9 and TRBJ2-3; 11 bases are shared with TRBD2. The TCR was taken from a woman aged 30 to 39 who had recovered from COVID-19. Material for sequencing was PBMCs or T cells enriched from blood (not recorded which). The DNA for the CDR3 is TGTGCCAGCAGCCCCAACACCGGTAGCGGGGGGGCCAGAGATACGCAGTATTTT. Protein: CASSPNTGSGGARDTQYF.